The clone carrying this T cell receptor (beta chain) was recorded at least ten times. Amplification targeted TCR beta CDR3 regions from RNA transcripts. The study used the HTBI primer set for a first-round RT-PCR of the TCR CDR3. TCRdb independently ran MiXCR on the multiplex PCR reads; one entry per CDR3 protein. The sample consists of roughly 580,000 distinct CDR3 sequences, over 11% of them appearing once. Germline CDR1 DFQATT, CDR2 SNEGSKA (reference sequence). This CDR3 spans 14 amino acids. V trimming: 5 bases; J trimming: 8 bases; junction bases outside the gene matches: 15. This entry is derived from a study of T cells in Graves' hyperthyroidism and ophthalmopathy.

The V gene is TRBV20-1, the J gene TRBJ2-7; TRBD2 matches at 7 bases. Material for sequencing was blood. The receptor was isolated from a woman aged 30 to 39 with Graves' hyperthyroidism that later progressed to Graves' ophthalmopathy. The CDR3 DNA follows: TGCAGTGCTTCACCCCCTACTAGCGCGTACAAGCAGTACTTC. Encoded protein: CSASPPTSAYKQYF.